This record covers a single T cell receptor beta chain. No antigen is known for it. This specimen comes from a study of post-analysis software for immune sequencing data. Looking at the study overall: As for disease course, relapsing-remitting, secondary progressive and progressive-relapsing multiple sclerosis were all included.

Broader study findings: TRBV5-6, TRBV5-1 and TRBV20-1 belonged to a set of roughly 5 TRBV segments that were more frequent in patients than controls.

This CDR3 is built from 14 residues. From germline, CDR1 is KGHSY and CDR2 FQNENV. Trimming took 5 bases from V and 7 from J, leaving 12 bases between them. Libraries were made from TCR beta cDNA, and they carried unique molecular identifiers. TCRdb recomputed calls from the PCR reads with MiXCR, one row per CDR3 protein. The table has around 260,000 distinct CDR3 sequences, 36% seen once. The V call is TRBV16, the J call TRBJ1-6, with D hard to call. Sequenced input: blood. This sequence originates from a girl under 18 with multiple sclerosis. The CDR3 protein is CASSARSENSPLHF. CDR3 nucleotide sequence: TGTGCCAGCAGCGCAAGATCCGAGAATTCACCCCTCCACTTT.